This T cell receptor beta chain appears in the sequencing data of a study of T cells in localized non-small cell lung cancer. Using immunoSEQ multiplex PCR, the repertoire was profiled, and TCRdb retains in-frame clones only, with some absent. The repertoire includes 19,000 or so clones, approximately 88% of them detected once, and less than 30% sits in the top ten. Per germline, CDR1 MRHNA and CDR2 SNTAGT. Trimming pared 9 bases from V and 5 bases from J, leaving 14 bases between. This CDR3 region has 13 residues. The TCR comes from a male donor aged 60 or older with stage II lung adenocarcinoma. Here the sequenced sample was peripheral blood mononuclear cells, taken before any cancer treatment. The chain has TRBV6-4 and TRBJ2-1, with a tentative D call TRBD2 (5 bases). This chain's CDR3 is CASGAELNNEQFF. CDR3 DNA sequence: TGTGCCAGTGGAGCGGAGTTAAACAATGAGCAGTTCTTC.